A selection of T cell receptor beta chains follows, all from one sample in a study of human T cells and chemical hapten exposure. TCRdb processed the reads anew with MiXCR; each CDR3 protein has one entry. The sample contains about 120,000 distinct CDR3 sequences, less than 10% of which appear only once. The source material was whole blood. The receptors were gathered from a human donor in good health. Some clones in this sample may be carry-over from other donors' samples. The CDR3 runs from the conserved cysteine through the conserved F or W. The D gene is left open where the match is weak. The size of a clone is reported for some rows only, either as once, few or many, or as a class for expanded clones.

J | D | size | V | CDR3 | DNA
TRBJ2-5 | NA | NA | TRBV5-1 | CGSRRDGGRQETQYF | TGCGGCAGCAGGAGGGACGGGGGCCGCCAAGAGACCCAGTACTTC
TRBJ2-1 | NA | NA | TRBV6-2/TRBV6-3 | CASSYPLDEQFF | TGTGCCAGCAGTTACCCCTTGGATGAGCAGTTCTTC
TRBJ2-3 | NA | many | TRBV6-4 | CASSDSLGSTDTQYF | TGTGCCAGCAGTGACTCACTGGGGAGCACAGATACGCAGTATTTT
TRBJ1-6 | NA | NA | TRBV2 | CASRLQGAHSPLHF | TGTGCCAGCAGACTACAGGGAGCCCATTCACCCCTCCACTTT
TRBJ2-5 | NA | NA | TRBV19 | CASSRRTGGQETQYF | TGTGCCAGTAGTAGACGGACCGGGGGCCAAGAGACCCAGTACTTC
TRBJ2-7 | TRBD2 | few | TRBV4-2 | CASSQGSPAGYEQYF | TGTGCCAGCAGCCAAGGTAGTCCAGCGGGATACGAGCAGTACTTC
TRBJ2-7 | NA | few | TRBV5-6 | CASSLVVGDSYEQYF | TGTGCCAGCAGCTTGGTAGTCGGGGACTCCTACGAGCAGTACTTC
TRBJ1-6 | NA | many | TRBV7-2 | CASSLGHYNSPLHF | TGTGCCAGCAGCTTGGGTCACTATAATTCACCCCTCCACTTT
TRBJ2-6 | TRBD1 | NA | TRBV6-9 | CASRRQGLNSGANVLTF | TGTGCCAGCCGCAGACAGGGTTTGAACTCTGGGGCCAACGTCCTGACTTTC
TRBJ2-4 | NA | few | TRBV4-1 | CASSQAPGNIQYF | TGCGCCAGCAGCCAAGCCCCGGGAAACATTCAGTACTTC
TRBJ2-7 | TRBD1 | NA | TRBV19 | CASSMAGGPYEQYF | TGTGCCAGTAGTATGGCAGGGGGCCCCTACGAGCAGTACTTC
TRBJ1-5 | NA | NA | TRBV6-1 | CSGGPNQPQHF | TGTTCCGGGGGCCCCAATCAGCCCCAGCATTTT
TRBJ2-7 | NA | many | TRBV5-1 | CASSLTPRGLTYEQYF | TGCGCCAGCAGCCTAACTCCCCGGGGCCTAACCTACGAGCAGTACTTC
TRBJ2-3 | NA | many | TRBV4-3 | CASSQEAPRVTITDTQYF | TGCGCCAGCAGCCAAGAAGCCCCTCGCGTAACGATCACAGATACGCAGTATTTT
TRBJ2-2 | NA | few | TRBV13 | CASRKTGAPNTGELFF | TGTGCCAGCAGAAAGACAGGAGCCCCGAACACCGGGGAGCTGTTTTTT
TRBJ2-1 | TRBD2 | many | TRBV12-3/TRBV12-4 | CASTLWGGRDNEQFF | TGTGCCAGCACCCTATGGGGCGGGAGGGACAATGAGCAGTTCTTC
TRBJ1-6 | TRBD1 | few | TRBV12-3/TRBV12-4 | CASSLETGTEENSPLHF | TGTGCCAGCAGTTTAGAGACCGGGACAGAAGAAAATTCACCCCTCCACTTT
TRBJ2-7 | TRBD1 | few | TRBV18 | CASSPLGQGTYEQYF | TGTGCCAGCTCACCACTCGGACAGGGGACCTACGAGCAGTACTTC
TRBJ2-2 | TRBD1 | many | TRBV6-4 | CASSEMGQGDTGELFF | TGTGCCAGCAGTGAAATGGGACAGGGCGACACCGGGGAGCTGTTTTTT
TRBJ2-7 | TRBD1 | NA | TRBV10-3 | CAISLPDRASYEQYF | TGTGCCATCAGCCTCCCGGACAGGGCCTCCTACGAGCAGTACTTC